This TCR beta chain came from a study of T cells in Graves' hyperthyroidism and ophthalmopathy. Amplification of TCR beta CDR3 regions was performed using RNA transcripts as template. The HTBI primer set drove a first-round RT-PCR of the TCR CDR3. TCRdb itself ran the multiplex PCR reads through MiXCR, one entry per CDR3 protein. The table lists roughly 500,000 distinct CDR3 sequences, 40% to 55% of them singletons, with about two fifths in the top ten. The CDR3 runs to 13 residues. Germline lookup yields CDR1 LNHDA and CDR2 SQIVND (reference sequence). V was pared by 6 bases and J by 5 bases, with 13 bases between.

The sample comprised peripheral blood or thyroid tissue (not recorded which). V gene TRBV19 combines with J gene TRBJ1-1, with D perhaps TRBD1 (6 bases). The TCR was taken from an adult woman with Graves' disease, either hyperthyroidism or ophthalmopathy (not recorded which). The CDR3: CASRDTGLTEAFF. CDR3 bases: TGTGCCAGTAGGGACACAGGGCTGACTGAAGCTTTCTTT.